This T cell receptor (beta chain) was observed in a study of T cells after yellow fever vaccination. General study points: The secondary response peaked faster, at day 5 versus 15, but was weaker.

The CDR3 runs 14 residues. With V trimmed by 6 bases and J by 3 bases, 6 bases remained unmatched. The authors made TCR cDNA by 5'RACE template switching, adding a universal primer site and UMIs. MiXCR, applied by TCRdb to the 5' RACE reads, yields one record per CDR3 protein. The repertoire holds a few hundred thousand distinct CDR3 sequences, with 3.5% to 4.5% as singletons. In this sample, this clonotype turned up many times. Its matching antigen is unknown. The sample was PBMCs, taken 15 days after the yellow fever booster vaccination. The sequence was obtained from a man between 18 and 35 years old who received the YFV17D yellow fever vaccine. The chain combines TRBV12-3 or TRBV12-4 with TRBJ1-1; 8 nucleotides align to TRBD1. The CDR3 nucleotides read TGTGCCAGCAGCCCAGGGGGCTGGGACACTGAAGCTTTCTTT. Translating it yields CASSPGGWDTEAFF.